Each of the 10 T cell receptor beta chains below was sequenced from the same sample in a study of blood T cell repertoires in COVID-19. Repertoires were generated with immunoSEQ multiplex PCR, while TCRdb's copy carries only in-frame clones and drops some. The profile shows under 300,000 clones, around 90% of them singletons. Material for sequencing was peripheral blood. These receptors came from a man aged 30 to 39 with COVID-19, enrolled during active disease.

The chain joins TRBV6-4 to TRBJ2-6, with TRBD1 as a possible D gene (6 bases). Germline CDR1 reads MRHNA; CDR2 reads SNTAGT. Trimming left V 3 bases short and J 4 bases short, with 13 bases between. CDR3 size: 16 residues. Here the CDR3 DNA reads TGTGCCAGCAGTGATCTGTGGGGGCCAGGGGCCAACGTCCTGACTTTC. It specifies CASSDLWGPGANVLTF.

The chain recombines TRBV18 with TRBJ2-5, with D tentatively TRBD1 (5 bases). Trimming cost V 3 bases and J 2 bases, with 7 bases left between them. Per germline, CDR1 KGHSH and CDR2 LQKENI. This CDR3 has 13 amino acids. The CDR3 reads CASSPQGQETQYF. CDR3 sequence (DNA): TGTGCCAGCTCACCCCAGGGTCAAGAGACCCAGTACTTC.

J is TRBJ1-4 and V is TRBV6-5, with D unclear. CDR3 length equals 13 residues. V lost 7 bases and J 4 bases, leaving 10 bases between the germline ends. Germline values: CDR1 MNHEY, CDR2 SVGAGI. The CDR3 DNA follows: TGTGCCAGCAAAGAGGGCAGTAATGAAAAACTGTTTTTT. Protein sequence: CASKEGSNEKLFF.

The J gene is TRBJ1-2, the V gene TRBV3-1 (or the pseudogene TRBV3-2); D is ambiguous. V was cut by 1 base and J by 1 base, with 7 bases left in between. There are 14 residues in the CDR3. Per the germline V gene, CDR1 is LGHDT and CDR2 is YNNKEL (reference sequence). Written as DNA, the CDR3 is TGTGCCAGCAGCCAAGTCACTGTTAACTATGGCTACACCTTC. Its protein product is CASSQVTVNYGYTF.

The CDR3: CASSRSTGGTYEQYF. In DNA, the CDR3 is TGTGCCAGCAGCCGGAGTACAGGGGGCACGTACGAGCAGTACTTC. The chain has TRBV4-2 and TRBJ2-7, with TRBD1 identical over 9 bases. With 4 bases clipped from V and 4 bases from J, the junction kept 8 bases outside the gene matches. The CDR3 has 15 residues. Germline V CDR1 and CDR2: LGHNA, YNFKEQ.

V gene TRBV19 combines with J gene TRBJ1-6; 8 bases fit TRBD1. CDR3 length: 13 amino acids. In germline, CDR1 is LNHDA, CDR2 SQIVND (reference sequence). V lost 9 bases to trimming and J lost 10 bases; unmatched junction nucleotides: 8. CDR3 sequence: CASRTGLGSPLHF. The CDR3 bases are TGTGCCAGCAGGACAGGGCTGGGATCACCCCTCCACTTT. Looking up the rest from reference TRBV19 and TRBJ1-6 gives the full variable domain: DGGITQSPKYLFRKEGQNVTLSCEQNLNHDAMYWYRQDPGQGLRLIYYSQIVNDFQKGDIAEGYSVSREKKESFPLTVTSAQKNPTAFYLCASRTGLGSPLHFGNGTRLTVT.

This rearrangement joins TRBV19 to TRBJ2-7; D may be TRBD2 (6 bases). The V end was cut by 4 bases, the J end by 4 bases, with 17 bases between. The CDR3 contains 15 residues. In germline, CDR1 is LNHDA, CDR2 SQIVND (reference sequence). DNA of the CDR3: TGTGCCAGTAGTAGAAACCGGGACTCGCGTTACGAGCAGTACTTC. This encodes CASSRNRDSRYEQYF.

This rearrangement joins TRBV5-1 to TRBJ2-2; no clear D. Trimming left V 0 bases short and J 1 base short, with 4 bases between. This CDR3 has 14 residues. Germline CDR1 SGHRS, CDR2 YFSETQ. CDR3 DNA: TGCGCCAGCAGCTTGGCTCGGAACACCGGGGAGCTGTTTTTT. As protein: CASSLARNTGELFF.

The rearrangement joins TRBV5-1 to TRBJ1-1; possible D gene TRBD1, 6 bases. The ends were cut back, 0 bases at V and 5 bases at J, with 14 bases in the middle. The CDR3 is 15 residues long. Germline CDR1 and CDR2: SGHRS and YFSETQ. In DNA form, the CDR3 reads TGCGCCAGCAGCTTGGGATTTGGGGGCGTTACTGAAGCTTTCTTT. Amino acids: CASSLGFGGVTEAFF.

J is TRBJ2-5 and V is TRBV12-5, with D perhaps TRBD1 (6 bases). Between the trimmed V and J ends, which lost 5 bases and 3 bases, there was a span of 10 bases. Looked up from germline, CDR1 is LGHNT and CDR2 is FRNRAP. There are 13 residues in the CDR3. The CDR3 loop is CASGRDNKETQYF. Written as DNA, the CDR3 is TGTGCTAGTGGTCGGGACAACAAAGAGACCCAGTACTTC.